This entry is about one TCR beta chain. This entry belongs to a study of blood T cell repertoires in COVID-19. Overall study: From the United States, Italy and Spain came samples of acute and convalescent COVID-19. PBMCs, B-cell-depleted T cells, or T cells were the source of the cDNA or gDNA that made up the material.

Grouping used clinical history reported by participants in a survey and questionnaire. The CDR3 extends over 14 amino acids. CDR1 MDHEN and CDR2 SYDVKM come from the germline V gene. With 5 bases removed from V and 6 bases from J, the gap between germline ends came to 14 bases. As handled by the study authors: Reference gene primer amplification gave estimated nucleated cell counts. Profiling relied on immunoSEQ multiplex PCR, and the TCRdb table lists in-frame clones only, not all of them. V and J calls and clone size are given by that table; D and trimming were obtained from the DNA. The table has fewer than 350,000 clones, approximately 91% seen once; the top ten hold roughly 2%.

This sequence originates from a woman in her thirties or forties with acute COVID-19. This chain uses TRBV28 with TRBJ1-5, with D tentatively TRBD1 (5 bases). Sequenced: PBMCs or T cells enriched from blood (not recorded which). CDR3 region: CASSQRQGSQPQHF. CDR3 DNA sequence: TGTGCCAGCAGTCAAAGGCAGGGTAGTCAGCCCCAGCATTTT.